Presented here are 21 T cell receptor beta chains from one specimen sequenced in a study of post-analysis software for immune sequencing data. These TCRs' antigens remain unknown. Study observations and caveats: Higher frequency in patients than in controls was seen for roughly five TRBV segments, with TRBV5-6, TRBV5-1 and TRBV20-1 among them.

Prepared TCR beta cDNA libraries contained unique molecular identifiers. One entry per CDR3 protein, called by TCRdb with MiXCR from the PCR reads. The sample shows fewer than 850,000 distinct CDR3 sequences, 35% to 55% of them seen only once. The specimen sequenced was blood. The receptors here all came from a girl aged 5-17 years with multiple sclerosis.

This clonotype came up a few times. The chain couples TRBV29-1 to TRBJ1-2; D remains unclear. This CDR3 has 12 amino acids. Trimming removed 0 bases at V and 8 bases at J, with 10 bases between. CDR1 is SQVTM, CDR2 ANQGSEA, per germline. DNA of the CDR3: TGCAGCGTTGAAGATCTCGAGAACGGCTACACCTTC. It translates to CSVEDLENGYTF. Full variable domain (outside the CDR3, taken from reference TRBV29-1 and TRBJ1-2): SAVISQKPSRDICQRGTSLTIQCQVDSQVTMMFWYRQQPGQSLTLIATANQGSEATYESGFVIDKFPISRPNLTFSTLTVSNMSPEDSSIYLCSVEDLENGYTFGSGTRLTVV.

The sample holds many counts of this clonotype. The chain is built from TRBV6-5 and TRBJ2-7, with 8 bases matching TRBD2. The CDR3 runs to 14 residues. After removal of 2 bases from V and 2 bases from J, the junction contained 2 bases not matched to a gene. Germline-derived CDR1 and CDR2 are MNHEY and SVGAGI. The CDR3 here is CASSYLAGAYEQYF. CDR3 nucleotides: TGTGCCAGCAGTTACCTAGCGGGTGCCTACGAGCAGTACTTC.

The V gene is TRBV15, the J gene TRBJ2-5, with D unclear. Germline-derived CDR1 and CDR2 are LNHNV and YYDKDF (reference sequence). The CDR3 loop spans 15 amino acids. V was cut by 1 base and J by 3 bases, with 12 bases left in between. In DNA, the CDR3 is TGTGCCACCAGCAGAGCGTCCGTTGCTAAAGAGACCCAGTACTTC. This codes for CATSRASVAKETQYF.

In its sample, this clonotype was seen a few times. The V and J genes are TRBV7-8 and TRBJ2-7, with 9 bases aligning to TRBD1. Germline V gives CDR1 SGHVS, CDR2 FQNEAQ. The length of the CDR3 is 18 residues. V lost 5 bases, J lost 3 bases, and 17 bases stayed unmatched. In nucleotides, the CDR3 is TGTGCCAGCAGCCGCCGGGCACCGGGACAGGGTAGGGTCTACGAGCAGTACTTC. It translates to CASSRRAPGQGRVYEQYF.

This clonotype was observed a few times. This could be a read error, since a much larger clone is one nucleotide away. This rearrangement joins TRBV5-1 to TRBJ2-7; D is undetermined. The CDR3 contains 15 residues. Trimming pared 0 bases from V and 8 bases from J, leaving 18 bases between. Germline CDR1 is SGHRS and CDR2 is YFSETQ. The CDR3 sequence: CASSLGRTGPYKQYF. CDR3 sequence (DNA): TGCGCCAGCAGCTTGGGTCGGACCGGGCCATACAAGCAGTACTTC. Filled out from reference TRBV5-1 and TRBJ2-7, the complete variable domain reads KAGVTQTPRYLIKTRGQQVTLSCSPISGHRSVSWYQQTPGQGLQFLFEYFSETQRNKGNFPGRFSGRQFSNSRSEMNVSTLELGDSALYLCASSLGRTGPYKQYFGPGTRLTVT.

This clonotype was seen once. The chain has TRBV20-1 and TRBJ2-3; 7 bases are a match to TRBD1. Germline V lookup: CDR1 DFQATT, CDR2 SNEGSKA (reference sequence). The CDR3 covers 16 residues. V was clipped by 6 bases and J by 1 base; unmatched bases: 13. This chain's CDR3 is CSAAITGAGGTDTQYF. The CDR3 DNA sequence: TGCAGTGCCGCAATAACAGGGGCCGGAGGCACAGATACGCAGTATTTT.

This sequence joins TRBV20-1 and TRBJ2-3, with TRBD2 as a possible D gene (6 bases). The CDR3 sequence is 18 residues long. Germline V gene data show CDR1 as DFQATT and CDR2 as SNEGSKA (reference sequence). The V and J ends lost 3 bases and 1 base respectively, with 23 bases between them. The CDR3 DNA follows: TGCAGTGCTAGGGCTAGCGCTGAGGACCACACGGGCACAGATACGCAGTATTTT. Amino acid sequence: CSARASAEDHTGTDTQYF.

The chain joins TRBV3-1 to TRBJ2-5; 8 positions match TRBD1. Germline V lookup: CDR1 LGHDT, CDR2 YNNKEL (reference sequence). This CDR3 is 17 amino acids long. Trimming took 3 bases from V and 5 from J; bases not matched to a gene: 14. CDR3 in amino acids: CASSQRRGTGGTETQYF. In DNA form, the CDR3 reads TGTGCCAGCAGCCAGCGACGCGGGACAGGAGGGACGGAGACCCAGTACTTC.

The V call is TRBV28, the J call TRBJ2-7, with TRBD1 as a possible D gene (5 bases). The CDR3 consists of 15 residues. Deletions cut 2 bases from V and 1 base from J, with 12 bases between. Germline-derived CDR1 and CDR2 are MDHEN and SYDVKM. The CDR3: CASSLGPGKSYEQYF. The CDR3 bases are TGTGCCAGCAGTTTAGGCCCAGGGAAATCCTACGAGCAGTACTTC.

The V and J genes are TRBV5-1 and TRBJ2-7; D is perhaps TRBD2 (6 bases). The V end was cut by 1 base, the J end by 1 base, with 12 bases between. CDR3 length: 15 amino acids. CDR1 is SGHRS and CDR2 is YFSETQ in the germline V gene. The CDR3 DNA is TGCGCCAGCAGCTTGAAGGCGCGGGGATCCTACGAGCAGTACTTC. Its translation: CASSLKARGSYEQYF.

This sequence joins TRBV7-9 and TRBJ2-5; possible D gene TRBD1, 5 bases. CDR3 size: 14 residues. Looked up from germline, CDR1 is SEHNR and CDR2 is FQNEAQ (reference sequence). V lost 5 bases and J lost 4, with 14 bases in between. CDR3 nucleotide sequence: TGTGCCAGCAGCCCAGTGCAGGGTGCAGAGACCCAGTACTTC. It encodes CASSPVQGAETQYF. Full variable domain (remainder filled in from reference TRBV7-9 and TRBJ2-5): DTGVSQNPRHKITKRGQNVTFRCDPISEHNRLYWYRQTLGQGPEFLTYFQNEAQLEKSRLLSDRFSAERPKGSFSTLEIQRTEQGDSAMYLCASSPVQGAETQYFGPGTRLLVL.

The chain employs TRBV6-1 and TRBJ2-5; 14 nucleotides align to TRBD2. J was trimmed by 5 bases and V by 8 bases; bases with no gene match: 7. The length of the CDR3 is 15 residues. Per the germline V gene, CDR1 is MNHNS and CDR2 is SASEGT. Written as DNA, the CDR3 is TGTGCCAGCGGGGGGACTAGCGGGAGTCAGGAGACCCAGTACTTC. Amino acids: CASGGTSGSQETQYF.

The CDR3 sequence is CSASQSGEQYF. The CDR3, as DNA: TGCAGTGCTAGCCAGTCAGGGGAGCAGTACTTC. The chain is built from TRBV20-1 and TRBJ2-7; a weak D match, TRBD1 (5 bases). The CDR3 has 11 residues. Between the trimmed V and J ends, which lost 3 bases and 7 bases, there was a span of 10 bases. The germline V gene encodes CDR1 DFQATT and CDR2 SNEGSKA (reference sequence).

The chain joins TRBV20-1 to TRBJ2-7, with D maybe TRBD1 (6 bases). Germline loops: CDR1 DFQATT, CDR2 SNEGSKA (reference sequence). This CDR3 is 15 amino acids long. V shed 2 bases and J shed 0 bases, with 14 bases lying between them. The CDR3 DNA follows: TGCAGTGCTAGACCCACAGGGACCATCTCCTACGAGCAGTACTTC. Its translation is CSARPTGTISYEQYF.

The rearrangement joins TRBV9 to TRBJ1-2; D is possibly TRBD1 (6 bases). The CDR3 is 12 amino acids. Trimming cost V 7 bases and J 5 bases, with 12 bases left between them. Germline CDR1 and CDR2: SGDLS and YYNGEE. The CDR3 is CASGLQGYGYTF. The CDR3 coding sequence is TGTGCCAGCGGGTTACAGGGTTATGGCTACACCTTC.

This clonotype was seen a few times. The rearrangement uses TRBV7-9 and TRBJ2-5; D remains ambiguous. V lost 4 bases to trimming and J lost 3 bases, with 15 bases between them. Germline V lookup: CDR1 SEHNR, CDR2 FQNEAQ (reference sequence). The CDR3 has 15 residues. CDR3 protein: CASSSPRMNEETQYF. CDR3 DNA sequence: TGTGCCAGCAGCTCACCCCGGATGAATGAAGAGACCCAGTACTTC.

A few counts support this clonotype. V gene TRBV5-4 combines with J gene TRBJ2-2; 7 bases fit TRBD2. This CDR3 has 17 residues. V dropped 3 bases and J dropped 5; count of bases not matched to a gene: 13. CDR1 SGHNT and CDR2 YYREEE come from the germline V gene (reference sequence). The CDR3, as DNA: TGTGCCAGCAGCTCGAGGGGCGGGAGAGTTGGAACCGGGGAGCTGTTTTTT. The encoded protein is CASSSRGGRVGTGELFF.

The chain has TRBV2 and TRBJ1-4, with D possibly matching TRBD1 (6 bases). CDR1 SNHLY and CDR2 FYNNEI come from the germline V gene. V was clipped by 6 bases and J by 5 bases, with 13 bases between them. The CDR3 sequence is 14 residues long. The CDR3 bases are TGTGCCAGCAGGACCGGGACATGGAATGAAAAACTGTTTTTT. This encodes CASRTGTWNEKLFF. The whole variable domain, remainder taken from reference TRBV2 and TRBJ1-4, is EPEVTQTPSHQVTQMGQEVILRCVPISNHLYFYWYRQILGQKVEFLVSFYNNEISEKSEIFDDQFSVERPDGSNFTLKIRSTKLEDSAMYFCASRTGTWNEKLFFGSGTQLSVL.

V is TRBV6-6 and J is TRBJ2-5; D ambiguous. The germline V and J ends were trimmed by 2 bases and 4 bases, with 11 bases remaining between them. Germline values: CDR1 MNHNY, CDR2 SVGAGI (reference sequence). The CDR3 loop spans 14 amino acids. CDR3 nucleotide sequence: TGTGCCAGCAGTTACCCGGCTAGTCGAGAGACCCAGTACTTC. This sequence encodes CASSYPASRETQYF.

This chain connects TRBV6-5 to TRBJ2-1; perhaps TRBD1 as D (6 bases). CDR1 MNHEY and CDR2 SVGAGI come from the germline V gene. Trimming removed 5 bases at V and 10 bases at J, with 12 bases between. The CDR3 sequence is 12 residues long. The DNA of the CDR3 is TGTGCCAGCAGTCGCCAGGGGCACGAGCAGTTCTTC. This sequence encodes CASSRQGHEQFF.

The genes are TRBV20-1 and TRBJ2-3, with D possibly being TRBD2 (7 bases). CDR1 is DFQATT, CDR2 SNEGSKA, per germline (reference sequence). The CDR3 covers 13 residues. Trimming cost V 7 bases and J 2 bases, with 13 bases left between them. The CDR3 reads CSEAGAVTDTQYF. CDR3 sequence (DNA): TGCAGTGAGGCGGGGGCCGTCACAGATACGCAGTATTTT.